This is a list of T cell receptor beta chains from one sample in a study of early T cells in non-severe SARS-CoV-2 infection. One entry per CDR3 protein results from TCRdb running MiXCR on the 5' RACE reads. The sample records around 52,000 distinct CDR3 sequences, 5.5% to 7.5% being singletons. The sequencing sample was made of whole blood. Receptor source: an adult who was a healthcare worker with PCR-confirmed SARS-CoV-2 infection or an uninfected control (not recorded which). The CDR3 runs from the conserved cysteine through the conserved F or W. A D gene is named only where the DNA matches it firmly. Rows give clone size only sometimes, using once, few, many, or a class for an expanded clone.

>TRBV25-1|TRBD2|few|TRBJ2-7
CASSASGTRREQYF
TGTGCCAGCAGTGCCTCCGGGACTAGGAGAGAGCAGTACTTC
>TRBV7-2|TRBD1|NA|TRBJ2-7
CASSLGSGGRSYEQYF
TGTGCCAGCAGCTTAGGATCAGGGGGCAGGTCCTACGAGCAGTACTTC
>TRBV4-2|TRBD2|many|TRBJ2-1
CASSRAPSSGGRNEQFF
TGTGCCAGCAGCCGCGCACCCTCTAGCGGGGGTCGTAATGAGCAGTTCTTC
>TRBV7-6|NA|NA|TRBJ2-5
CASSLAGHSTGAETQYF
TGTGCCAGCAGCTTAGCGGGGCACTCCACAGGCGCAGAGACCCAGTACTTC
>TRBV28|TRBD1|NA|TRBJ1-4
CATHPTGESEKLFF
TGTGCCACCCACCCGACAGGGGAATCTGAAAAACTGTTTTTT
>TRBV12-3/TRBV12-4|TRBD1|few|TRBJ1-1
CASSLFPGGVTEAFF
TGTGCCAGCAGTTTATTCCCAGGGGGCGTAACTGAAGCTTTCTTT
>TRBV6-2/TRBV6-3|NA|many|TRBJ2-1
CASSYSRVYNEQFF
TGTGCCAGCAGTTACTCGCGGGTCTACAATGAGCAGTTCTTC
>TRBV6-1|NA|many|TRBJ1-2
CASSAYRVEGYGYTF
TGTGCCAGCAGTGCATACAGGGTCGAGGGCTATGGCTACACCTTC
>TRBV7-9|NA|many|TRBJ1-3
CASSLKGPGNTIYF
TGTGCCAGCAGCTTAAAAGGGCCTGGAAACACCATATATTTT
>TRBV24-1|TRBD1|many|TRBJ2-1
CATSGQGGLHNEQFF
TGTGCCACCAGTGGTCAAGGGGGCCTCCACAATGAGCAGTTCTTC
>TRBV2|NA|few|TRBJ2-4
CASSAGENIQYF
TGTGCCAGCAGTGCAGGGGAAAACATTCAGTACTTC
>TRBV5-1|NA|NA|TRBJ1-3
CASSWDTISGNTIYF
TGCGCCAGCAGCTGGGACACCATCTCTGGAAACACCATATATTTT
>TRBV4-3|TRBD1|NA|TRBJ2-1
CASSLGQGSNEQFF
TGCGCCAGCAGCCTTGGACAGGGGTCCAATGAGCAGTTCTTC
>TRBV19|NA|few|TRBJ2-7
CASSIRFSNGNYEQYF
TGTGCCAGTAGTATCAGATTCTCAAATGGAAATTACGAGCAGTACTTC
>TRBV7-8|NA|NA|TRBJ2-1
CASSLQGSRDEQFF
TGTGCCAGCAGCTTACAGGGTTCTAGGGATGAGCAGTTCTTC
>TRBV30|TRBD2|many|TRBJ2-1
CAWSERLAGRSSSYNEQFF
TGTGCCTGGAGTGAAAGACTAGCGGGGAGATCCAGCTCCTACAATGAGCAGTTCTTC
>TRBV6-2/TRBV6-3|NA|few|TRBJ2-1
CASSYMDDEQFF
TGTGCCAGCAGTTACATGGATGATGAGCAGTTCTTC
>TRBV5-1|NA|NA|TRBJ1-1
CASKRGNTEAFF
TGCGCCAGCAAGAGGGGGAACACTGAAGCTTTCTTT
>TRBV28|TRBD1|few|TRBJ2-1
CASSLGKGQTGSLPSSYNEQFF
TGTGCCAGCAGTTTAGGAAAGGGACAGACAGGTTCTTTACCCAGCTCCTACAATGAGCAGTTCTTC
>TRBV18|TRBD2|few|TRBJ2-7
CASSPLGSGGIAYEQYF
TGTGCCAGCTCACCATTGGGGAGCGGGGGGATAGCCTACGAGCAGTACTTC
>TRBV4-3|NA|many|TRBJ1-2
CASSQADGGGTDGYTF
TGCGCCAGCAGCCAGGCGGACGGAGGAGGAACCGATGGCTACACCTTC
>TRBV7-9|TRBD2|NA|TRBJ2-3
CASSPTGTSGATDTQYF
TGTGCCAGCAGCCCAACCGGGACTAGCGGCGCCACAGATACGCAGTATTTT
>TRBV20-1|NA|many|TRBJ1-5
CSASQGYDSNQPQHF
TGCAGTGCTAGTCAGGGTTACGATAGCAATCAGCCCCAGCATTTT
>TRBV6-2/TRBV6-3|NA|NA|TRBJ2-7
CASSYPDEQYF
TGTGCCAGCAGTTACCCGGACGAGCAGTACTTC